This TCR beta chain was sequenced in a study of blood T cell repertoires in COVID-19. Repertoires were generated with immunoSEQ multiplex PCR, while TCRdb's copy carries only in-frame clones and drops some. The sample has 250,000 to 400,000 clones; more than 70% are singletons. The V and J ends lost 6 bases and 9 bases, in that order; junction bases with no gene match: 11. Germline CDR1 SGHVS, CDR2 FQNEAQ. The CDR3 loop spans 14 amino acids. This TCR derives from a woman in her thirties with COVID-19, enrolled during active disease. The sequenced material came from peripheral blood. The chain recombines TRBV7-8 with TRBJ2-1, with TRBD2 matching over 7 bases. The chain's CDR3 is CASRTDPGGGEQFF. The DNA for the CDR3 is TGTGCCAGCAGAACGGACCCGGGGGGTGGTGAGCAGTTCTTC. The entire variable domain, with the rest obtained from reference TRBV7-8 and TRBJ2-1, is as follows: GAGVSQSPRYKVAKRGQDVALRCDPISGHVSLFWYQQALGQGPEFLTYFQNEAQLDKSGLPSDRFFAERPEGSVSTLKIQRTQQEDSAVYLCASRTDPGGGEQFFGPGTRLTVL.